The rows below give T cell receptor beta chains drawn from one sample of a study of cytomegalovirus exposure and HLA in healthy donors. This table comes from immunoSEQ multiplex PCR, and its TCRdb copy is limited to in-frame clones, with some not included. The table lists roughly 160,000 clones, over 70% of them singletons. Material: PBMCs. Source of these receptors: a boy between 2 and 10 years old in good health and CMV-seronegative. CDR3s include the opening cysteine and the closing phenylalanine or tryptophan. Fields, in order: V gene, J gene, CDR3 protein.

TRBV27	TRBJ1-1	CASTNYTEAFF
TRBV5-4	TRBJ1-2	CASNFAGTGYGYTF
TRBV9	TRBJ2-1	CASSATSSGGSGNEQFF
TRBV18	TRBJ2-7	CASSPRTPFDAYEQYF
TRBV29-1	TRBJ1-2	CSVDREEDYGYTF
TRBV5-1	TRBJ2-1	CASSLPDRTGQFF
TRBV6-6	TRBJ2-1	CASSPVRGTSDEQFF
TRBV6-6	TRBJ2-1	CASSYLEGPSGNEQFF
TRBV5-1	TRBJ1-6	CASSLGQGNSPLHF
TRBV6-4	TRBJ2-6	CASSHPLAENSGANVLTF
TRBV4-2	TRBJ2-1	CASSQDLAVNEQFF
TRBV5-5	TRBJ2-1	CASSLDSGGVRGEQFF
TRBV6-5	TRBJ1-1	CASSYKGSGNTEAFF
TRBV27	TRBJ1-2	CASSHLTGFRRGYGYTF
TRBV18	TRBJ2-7	CASSPTGGSNEQYF
TRBV5-1	TRBJ2-3	CASSPGTGGPTDTQYF
TRBV5-4	TRBJ2-5	CASSLDSNQETQYF
TRBV7-2	TRBJ2-5	CASSLGSSGRGRETQYF
TRBV21-1	TRBJ2-1	CASSKERGTSGRKNEQFF
TRBV9	TRBJ1-2	CASSPSQGMGDYGYTF
TRBV10-2	TRBJ2-2	CATNSGRNTGELFF
TRBV4-1	TRBJ2-7	CASSQDPLAGAYEQYF
TRBV5-5	TRBJ2-5	CASSLRGVSLETQYF
TRBV6-6	TRBJ2-1	CASSYIQRGNNEQFF